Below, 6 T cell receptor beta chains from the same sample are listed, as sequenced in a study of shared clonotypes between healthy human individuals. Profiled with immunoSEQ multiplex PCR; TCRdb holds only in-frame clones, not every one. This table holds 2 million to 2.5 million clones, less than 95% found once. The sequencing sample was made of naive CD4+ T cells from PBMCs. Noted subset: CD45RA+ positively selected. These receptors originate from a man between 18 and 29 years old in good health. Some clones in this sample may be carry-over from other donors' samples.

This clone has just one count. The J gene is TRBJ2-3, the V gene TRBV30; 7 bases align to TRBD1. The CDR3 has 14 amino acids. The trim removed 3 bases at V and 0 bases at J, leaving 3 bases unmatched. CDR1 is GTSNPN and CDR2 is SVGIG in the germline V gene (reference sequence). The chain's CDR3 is CAWRRQGSTDTQYF. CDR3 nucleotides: TGTGCCTGGAGGCGACAGGGAAGCACAGATACGCAGTATTTT.

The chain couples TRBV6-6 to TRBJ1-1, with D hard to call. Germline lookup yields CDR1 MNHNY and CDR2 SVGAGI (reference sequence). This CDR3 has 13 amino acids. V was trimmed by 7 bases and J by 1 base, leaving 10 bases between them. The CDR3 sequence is CASTLPTNTEAFF. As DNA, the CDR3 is TGTGCCAGCACCCTTCCTACGAACACTGAAGCTTTCTTT.

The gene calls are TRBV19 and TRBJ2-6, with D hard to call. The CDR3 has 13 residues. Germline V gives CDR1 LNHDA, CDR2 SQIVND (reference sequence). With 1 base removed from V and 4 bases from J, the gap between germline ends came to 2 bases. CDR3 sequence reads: CASSIVGANVLTF. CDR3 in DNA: TGTGCCAGTAGTATAGTAGGGGCCAACGTCCTGACTTTC.

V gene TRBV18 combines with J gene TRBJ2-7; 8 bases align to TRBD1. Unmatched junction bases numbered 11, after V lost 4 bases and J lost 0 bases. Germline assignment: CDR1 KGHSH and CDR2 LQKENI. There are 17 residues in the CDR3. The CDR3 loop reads CASSHTRQGPSSYEQYF. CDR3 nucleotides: TGTGCCAGCTCACATACTAGACAGGGGCCGAGCTCCTACGAGCAGTACTTC.

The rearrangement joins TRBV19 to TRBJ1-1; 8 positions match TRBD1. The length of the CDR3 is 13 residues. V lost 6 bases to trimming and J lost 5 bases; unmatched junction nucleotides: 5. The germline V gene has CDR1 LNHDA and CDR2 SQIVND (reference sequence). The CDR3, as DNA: TGTGCCAGTAGCAGGGGGCGGAAGACTGAAGCTTTCTTT. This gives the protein CASSRGRKTEAFF.

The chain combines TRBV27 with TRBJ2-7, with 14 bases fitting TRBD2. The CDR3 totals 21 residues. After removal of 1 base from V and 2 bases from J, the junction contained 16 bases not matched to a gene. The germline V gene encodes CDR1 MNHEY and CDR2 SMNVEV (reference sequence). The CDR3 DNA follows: TGTGCCAGCAGTTTATTAACGCCGGGACTAGCGGGAGTAAGAGTGCCCTACGAGCAGTACTTC. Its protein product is CASSLLTPGLAGVRVPYEQYF.